A selection of T cell receptor beta chains follows, all from one sample in a study of T cell clones after liver transplantation. Here immunoSEQ multiplex PCR was the method, and the copy in TCRdb shows in-frame clones only, minus some. Of around 100,000 clones in the sample, around four fifths are singletons; the top ten hold approximately 2.9%. This specimen was CD4+ T cells from blood, taken around 44 months after liver transplant. Receptors were obtained from a human patient who received a liver transplant. A subset of T cells may come from the graft donor. Both conserved end residues are part of each CDR3. Fields, in order: V gene, CDR3 protein.

V: TRBV10-3; CDR3: CAIMSSGTDTQYF
V: TRBV19; CDR3: CASSMTGGSEAFF
V: TRBV14; CDR3: CASSQESASLSLGYTF
V: TRBV2; CDR3: CASRGGLAGGRNIQYF
V: TRBV7-9; CDR3: CASSLKAGGEKLFF
V: TRBV19; CDR3: CASSIWGTVAKNIQYF
V: TRBV6-5; CDR3: CASSYPQGADGYTF
V: TRBV2; CDR3: CASSGQGGYGYTF
V: TRBV4-2; CDR3: CASSQDGTGGQYGYTF
V: TRBV19; CDR3: CASSPRTLNTEAFF
V: TRBV6-4; CDR3: CASSDEGGTQYF
V: TRBV18; CDR3: CASSGTSGSSYNEQFF
V: TRBV7-9; CDR3: CASSPPGRSNYGYTF
V: TRBV5-1; CDR3: CASSSTGVLTEAFF
V: TRBV5-1; CDR3: CASSLEDRGAYEQYF
V: TRBV7-9; CDR3: CASSLTRGGNTIYF
V: TRBV5-1; CDR3: CASSLALGGRKTDTQYF
V: TRBV13; CDR3: CASSLVRGSGANVLTF
V: TRBV27; CDR3: CASGDDPGKLFF
V: TRBV7-9; CDR3: CASSSLQGSPYEQYF
V: TRBV7-8; CDR3: CASSPATGTYSNQPQHF
V: TRBV4-1; CDR3: CASAQGDANEKLFF
V: TRBV27; CDR3: CASSLSPGGQRGSRGRPFFYGYTF
V: TRBV18; CDR3: CASSPADSGNTIYF
V: TRBV18; CDR3: CASSPGQAVEKLFF
V: TRBV18; CDR3: CASSPAGAQASAFF
V: TRBV28; CDR3: CASSRTPGTGEGYNEQFF
V: TRBV7-2; CDR3: CASSLVQANTEAFF
V: TRBV2; CDR3: CASSRDSSGGNTIYF
V: TRBV29-1; CDR3: CSALRDSSYNEQFF
V: TRBV28; CDR3: CASSLTGRDEQYF
V: TRBV7-8; CDR3: CASSLEAGYNYGYTF
V: TRBV9; CDR3: CASSAGLAYEQYF
V: TRBV9; CDR3: CASSQGHETQYF
V: TRBV30; CDR3: CASSDSGGPAYGYTF
V: TRBV4-3; CDR3: CASSQRRGPEAFF
V: TRBV7-2; CDR3: CASSLAGGPANEQFF
V: TRBV28; CDR3: CASRSLGGGLYGYTF
V: TRBV27; CDR3: CASSSGGAKGTDTQYF
V: TRBV5-1; CDR3: CASSPGQGAISNQPQHF